The entry below describes one T cell receptor beta chain. No antigen is known for it. This sample includes further DNA sequences coding for the same CDR3. The length of the CDR3 is 14 residues. With 2 bases removed from V and 1 base from J, the gap between germline ends came to 10 bases. Per the germline V gene, CDR1 is SGHDT and CDR2 is YYEEEE. Produced via immunoSEQ multiplex PCR; TCRdb's table is partial and in-frame only. This sample yields under 80,000 clones, of which more than 90% are seen a single time; 10% belongs to the top ten. This specimen comes from a study of OX40 agonist ivuxolimab in advanced cancers. At the level of the study: Three patients responded partially, comprising one with hepatocellular carcinoma and two with cutaneous melanoma.

Findings of the study overall: Low normalized T-cell clonal expansion was also seen in some nonresponders.

This TCR derives from an adult with an advanced solid tumor such as melanoma, head and neck, liver or kidney cancer. Material: CD4+ or CD8+ T cells sorted from blood, obtained in a trial of the OX40 agonist ivuxolimab. The genes are TRBV5-6 and TRBJ2-7; D unresolved. The CDR3 DNA is TGTGCCAGCAGCTTCCCATCGTCGTCCTACGAGCAGTACTTC. It is translated as CASSFPSSSYEQYF.